This entry features one T cell receptor beta chain sequence. Its antigen remains unidentified. The CDR3 consists of 15 residues. CDR1 is MGHRA, CDR2 YSYEKL, per germline. Trimming removed 1 base at V and 3 bases at J, with 9 bases between. Graves' hyperthyroidism without ophthalmopathy progression within 18 months was termed stable. The data belong to a study of T cells in Graves' hyperthyroidism and ophthalmopathy. TCR beta CDR3 regions were amplified from RNA transcripts. RT-PCR in the first round (using the HTBI primer set) targeted the TCR CDR3. TCRdb reprocessed the multiplex PCR reads with MiXCR, giving one entry per CDR3 protein. The sample consists of 500,000 to 600,000 distinct CDR3 sequences, roughly 50% of them appearing once. General study results and limits: Blood samples included most of the expanded thyroid clonotypes exceeding 0.001.

The J gene is TRBJ2-2, the V gene TRBV4-1; weak D call: TRBD1 (5 bases). The origin of this receptor is a young woman with Graves' hyperthyroidism. The sequenced material came from peripheral blood or thyroid tissue (not recorded which). The CDR3 sequence is CASSQGQSDTGELFF. The CDR3 DNA reads as TGCGCCAGCAGCCAAGGACAGTCGGACACCGGGGAGCTGTTTTTT.